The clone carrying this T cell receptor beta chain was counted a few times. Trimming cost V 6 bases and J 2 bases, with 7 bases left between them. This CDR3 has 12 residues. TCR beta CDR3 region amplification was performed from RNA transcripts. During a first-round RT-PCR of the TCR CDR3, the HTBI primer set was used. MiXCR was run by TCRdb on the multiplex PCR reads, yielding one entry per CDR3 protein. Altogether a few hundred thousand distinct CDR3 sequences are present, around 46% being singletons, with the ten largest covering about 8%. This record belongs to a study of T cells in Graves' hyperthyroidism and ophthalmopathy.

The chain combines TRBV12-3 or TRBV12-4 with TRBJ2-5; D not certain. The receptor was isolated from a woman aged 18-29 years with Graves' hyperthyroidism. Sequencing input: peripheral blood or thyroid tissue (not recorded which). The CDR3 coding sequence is TGTGCCAGCAGCTCAGGACAAGAGACCCAGTACTTC. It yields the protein CASSSGQETQYF.